Below are 8 T cell receptor beta chains sequenced from a single sample in a study of identical twins. One entry per CDR3 protein results from TCRdb running MiXCR on the 5' RACE reads. The sample lists 500,000 or so distinct CDR3 sequences, 14% occurring once. These same data were also listed under a study on yellow fever vaccine responses in identical twins.

Source material: CD4+ T cells sorted from blood. The source of these receptors is a woman aged 18 to 35 in good health.

A few counts support this clonotype. The chain uses TRBV20-1 and TRBJ2-4, with 7 positions matching TRBD1. V shed 3 bases, J shed 12 bases, and the junction held 17 bases outside the gene matches. This CDR3 region has 15 residues. The V gene's germline CDR1 is DFQATT and CDR2 SNEGSKA (reference sequence). CDR3 coding DNA: TGCAGTGCTAGGGAGGTGACAGGGCTAAAACATGATCAGTACTTC. Translating gives CSAREVTGLKHDQYF.

This clonotype was recorded at least ten times. This chain uses TRBV28 with TRBJ1-1; D possibly corresponds to TRBD1 (5 bases). Germline CDR1 is MDHEN and CDR2 is SYDVKM. The length of the CDR3 is 12 residues. V was cut by 1 base and J by 8 bases, with 8 bases left in between. The CDR3, as DNA: TGTGCCAGCAGTTTATTGAAGGGGGAAGCTTTCTTT. Its protein product is CASSLLKGEAFF.

CDR3: CASSLGASGRGVQYF. DNA for the CDR3: TGTGCCAGCAGTTTGGGAGCTAGCGGGAGAGGGGTGCAGTACTTC. The chain combines TRBV28 with TRBJ2-7, with 10 bases lining up with TRBD2. The germline gives CDR1 MDHEN, CDR2 SYDVKM. The CDR3 has 15 residues. J was trimmed by 9 bases and V by 3 bases; bases with no gene match: 11.

This clonotype showed up just a few times. As DNA, the CDR3 is TGTGCCAGCAGAAAGCCCGGTTCAGAGACCCAGTACTTC. Translating it yields CASRKPGSETQYF. The chain has TRBV7-2 and TRBJ2-5, with D hard to call. This CDR3 has 13 amino acids. The germline V and J ends were trimmed by 6 bases and 4 bases, with 12 bases remaining between them. Per the germline V gene, CDR1 is SGHTA and CDR2 is FQGNSA.

This clonotype was seen a few times. The CDR3 bases are TGTGCCAGCAGCCAAGGACAGAGTAACTATGGCTACACCTTC. Its protein is CASSQGQSNYGYTF. The chain links TRBV3-1 to TRBJ1-2; TRBD1 might be the D (5 bases). Germline V gives CDR1 LGHDT, CDR2 YNNKEL (reference sequence). V lost 1 base to trimming and J lost 1 base, with 7 bases between them. The CDR3 runs to 14 residues.

This clonotype was picked up many times. The chain recombines TRBV7-2 with TRBJ2-7; no clear D gene. This CDR3 contains 14 residues. The V and J ends lost 1 base and 0 bases respectively, with 7 bases between them. The germline CDR1 and CDR2 sequences are SGHTA and FQGNSA. CDR3 coding DNA: TGTGCCAGCAGCTTAGAGGTCAGCTCCTACGAGCAGTACTTC. Protein: CASSLEVSSYEQYF.

The chain links TRBV6-1 to TRBJ2-1; D is perhaps TRBD2 (5 bases). Looked up from germline, CDR1 is MNHNS and CDR2 is SASEGT. The length of the CDR3 is 12 residues. The V end lost 11 bases, the J end lost 4 bases, and 12 bases lay between the germline ends. CDR3 bases: TGTGCCGGAAGGACTGGTTACAATGAGCAGTTCTTC. Amino acid sequence: CAGRTGYNEQFF.

There are a few counts of this clonotype. The CDR3 nucleotides read TGTGCCAGCAGCCAAGATTTATCGGAGCTCCCACTACAGGAGCAGTTCTTC. This gives the protein CASSQDLSELPLQEQFF. The rearrangement links TRBV3-1 to TRBJ2-1; D is uncertain. CDR3 length: 17 residues. The germline V and J ends were trimmed by 0 bases and 10 bases, with 22 bases remaining between them. In germline, CDR1 is LGHDT, CDR2 YNNKEL (reference sequence).